This T cell receptor (beta chain) was retrieved from a study of blood T cell repertoires in COVID-19 (dated by TCRdb to about 2020). Study-wide context: Samples covering the acute and convalescent phases of COVID-19 were provided by collaborators in the United States, Italy and Spain. The prospective study material was composed of cDNA or gDNA derived from T cells, B-cell-depleted T cells, or PBMCs. Deeply sampled blood TCRbeta repertoires from subjects exposed to, actively infected with, or recovered from COVID-19 were included in the dataset. The repertoires were released in a freely available public database intended as a resource for research on the immune response to SARS-CoV-2. The samples were drawn from two sources: the first 160 participants of the ongoing ImmuneRACE study, and some 1,300 subjects contributed by 6 global collaborators. A de-identified subject ID, COVID-19 status, age in years and sex were almost always included in the sample metadata. Where HLA class I and class II types were available, the types were taken from metadata supplied by the sample provider, not from assay-based typing.

TCRbeta CDR3 regions were amplified from genomic DNA by means of the immunoSEQ Assay, a bias-controlled multiplex PCR. For the original study's pipeline: The number of nucleated cells in each sample was estimated by amplification of reference gene primers within the assay. Sequence reads were collapsed and filtered to measure the absolute abundance of every unique TCRbeta CDR3 rearrangement. Productive Simpson clonality was computed per sample as the square root of Simpson's diversity index over productive rearrangements. TCRdb's version of the immuneACCESS table is confined to in-frame rearrangements and falls short of the full clone set. An unresolved V gene accounts for under half of the shortfall where checked; the remainder is of unknown origin. V and J calls and clone size are those listed in that table; D and trimming were worked out from the DNA. The sample contains about 110,000 clones, over 75% of them found a single time. The top ten clones comprise 4% to 4.5% of the sample.

The investigation overall reported the following: How much clinical and demographic metadata was included differed by source and by participant, and the metadata was provided uncurated.

The V end gives up 5 bases and the J end 2 bases, leaving 6 bases in the junction not matched to a gene. There are 16 amino acids in the CDR3, from cysteine to phenylalanine inclusive. The read is trimmed to its CDR3 DNA, 48 bases read in frame from base 1. CDR1 and CDR2 (MNHEY, SMNVEV) derive from the germline V gene (reference sequence). With respect to this clone: What this receptor recognizes is not known. Per-nucleotide qualities are absent, and no much larger clonotype sits a single base away.

The collaborating institutions used their own protocols to collect whole blood in K2EDTA tubes. Collaborator samples were shipped for TCRbeta analysis as frozen whole blood, isolated PBMCs, or DNA extracted from either sample type. The source material was peripheral blood. The V gene is TRBV27 and the J gene is TRBJ2-2; 9 junctional bases match TRBD1. The receptor comes from a woman between 70 and 85 years old with acute or convalescent COVID-19. This receptor has the CDR3 CASSPRTGVNTGELFF. The DNA is as follows: TGTGCCAGCAGTCCCAGGACAGGGGTCAACACCGGGGAGCTGTTTTTT.